This T cell receptor (beta chain) appears in the sequencing data of a study of vaccination effects on CD4 cells after COVID-19. Overall study findings and caveats: Vaccine- and infection-induced clones showed marked clonal contraction late following vaccination.

TCRdb's copy holds only in-frame clones and misses some; the assay was immunoSEQ multiplex PCR. The table has tens of thousands of clones, around 76% seen once; the top ten hold roughly 4%. The CDR3 has 14 amino acids. V was cut by 1 base and J by 6 bases, with 13 bases left in between. Germline loops: CDR1 KGHSH, CDR2 LQKENI. Expansion with viral peptide pools was applied to antigen-specific CD4+ T cells by the ViraFEST assay prior to sequencing. Culturing for about 10 days preceded CD4+ T cell isolation. Vaccinees lacked prior SARS-CoV-2 infection and tested negative for nucleocapsid antibodies. After around 2 million PBMC were placed in each well, they were cultured with roughly 10 IU/ml IL-2 and 8 to 10 ug/ml peptides. This clone came up a few times. Its matching antigen is unknown.

The V gene is TRBV18, the J gene TRBJ2-7; D may be TRBD1 (5 bases). This specimen consisted of CD4+ T cells from PBMCs cultured with HCoV-OC43 spike peptides, obtained before COVID-19 vaccination. Subset described: HCoV-OC43 spike overlapping peptide pool stimulation. This clonotype originated in a human donor who received a COVID-19 vaccine. The CDR3 DNA reads TGTGCCAGCTCACCACGAGTAGGGGATAGCGAGCAGTACGTC. It specifies CASSPRVGDSEQYV.